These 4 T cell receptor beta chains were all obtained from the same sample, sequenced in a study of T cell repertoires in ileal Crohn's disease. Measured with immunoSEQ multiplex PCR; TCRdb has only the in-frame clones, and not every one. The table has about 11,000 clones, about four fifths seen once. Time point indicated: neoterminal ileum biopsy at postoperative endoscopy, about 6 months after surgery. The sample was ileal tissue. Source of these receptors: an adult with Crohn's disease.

The CDR3 DNA reads as TGCGCCAGCAGCTGGCAGGGTCAAAATTCACCCCTCCACTTT. This encodes CASSWQGQNSPLHF. J is TRBJ1-6 and V is TRBV5-1; D possibly corresponds to TRBD1 (5 bases). The CDR3 has 14 residues. V was pared by 3 bases and J by 7 bases, with 11 bases between. Germline assignment: CDR1 SGHRS and CDR2 YFSETQ.

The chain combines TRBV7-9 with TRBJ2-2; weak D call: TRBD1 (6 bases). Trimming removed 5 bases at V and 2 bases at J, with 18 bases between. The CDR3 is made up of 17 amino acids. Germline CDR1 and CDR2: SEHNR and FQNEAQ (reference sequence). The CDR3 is CASSQPPDRRNTGELFF. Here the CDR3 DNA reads TGTGCCAGCAGCCAGCCCCCAGACAGGCGAAACACCGGGGAGCTGTTTTTT.

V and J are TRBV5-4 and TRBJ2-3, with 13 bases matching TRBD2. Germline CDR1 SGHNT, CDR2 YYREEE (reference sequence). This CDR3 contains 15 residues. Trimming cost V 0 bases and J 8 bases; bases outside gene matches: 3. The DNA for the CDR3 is TGTGCCAGCAGCTTGGGGGGGACTAGCGGGGCTACGCAGTATTTT. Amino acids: CASSLGGTSGATQYF. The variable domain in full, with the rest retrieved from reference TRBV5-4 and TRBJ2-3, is ETGVTQSPTHLIKTRGQQVTLRCSSQSGHNTVSWYQQALGQGPQFIFQYYREEENGRGNFPPRFSGLQFPNYSSELNVNALELDDSALYLCASSLGGTSGATQYFGPGTRLTVL.

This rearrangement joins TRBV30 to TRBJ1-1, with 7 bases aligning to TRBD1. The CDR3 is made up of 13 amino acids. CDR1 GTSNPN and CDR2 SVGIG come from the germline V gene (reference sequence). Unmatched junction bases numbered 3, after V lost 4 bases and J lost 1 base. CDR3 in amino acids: CAWTWTGNTEAFF. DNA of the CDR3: TGTGCCTGGACCTGGACAGGGAACACTGAAGCTTTCTTT.